This passage covers 6 T cell receptor beta chains from one sample sequenced in a study of Ad26.COV2.S vaccination and SARS-CoV-2 variants. The data were produced by immunoSEQ multiplex PCR, yet TCRdb's version contains in-frame clones alone and is incomplete. Altogether 300,000 to 350,000 clones are present, roughly nine tenths being singletons, with the ten largest covering approximately 5.9%. This sample's treatment: roughly 19 received Ad26.COV2.S at low or high dose, single or two shots; roughly five received placebo; per-sample allocation not given. Samples were taken on day 63 after the first vaccine or placebo injection. The sample was peripheral blood, taken in a trial of Ad26.COV2.S vaccine versus placebo. The source is a person aged 18-60 years who received the Ad26.COV2.S COVID-19 vaccine or a placebo.

The chain recombines TRBV5-5 with TRBJ2-7; D is uncertain. There are 13 residues in the CDR3. The V gene lost 3 bases and the J gene lost 4 bases, with 11 bases spanning the gap. CDR1 is SGHKS and CDR2 is YYEKEE in the germline V gene (reference sequence). The CDR3 coding sequence is TGTGCCAGCAGCTCCTGGGATGCGTACGAGCAGTACTTC. It yields the protein CASSSWDAYEQYF.

This chain connects TRBV10-3 to TRBJ1-3; D is perhaps TRBD1 (5 bases). This CDR3 spans 13 amino acids. CDR1 is ENHRY and CDR2 is SYGVKD in the germline V gene. Trimming took off 6 bases at V and 4 bases at J, with 10 bases between the two ends. The CDR3 protein is CAIRGTSGNTIYF. Written as DNA, the CDR3 is TGTGCCATCAGAGGGACCTCCGGAAACACCATATATTTT.

The V call is TRBV5-4, the J call TRBJ1-2, with D possibly matching TRBD1 (6 bases). There are 13 residues in the CDR3. Trimming removed 1 base at V and 8 bases at J, with 12 bases between. CDR1 and CDR2 (germline): SGHNT, YYREEE (reference sequence). For the CDR3, the DNA is TGTGCCAGCAGCTTGCCAGGGGTAGGGGGCTACACCTTC. Translated, it gives CASSLPGVGGYTF.

The CDR3 sequence: CASSYQANYGYTF. The CDR3 DNA follows: TGTGCCAGCAGTTATCAAGCTAACTATGGCTACACCTTC. This chain connects TRBV27 to TRBJ1-2; D unclear. The V gene's germline CDR1 is MNHEY and CDR2 SMNVEV (reference sequence). CDR3 length: 13 residues. V was trimmed by 4 bases and J by 0 bases, leaving 6 bases between them.

The rearrangement uses TRBV18 and TRBJ1-4; D may be TRBD1 (5 bases). Per the germline V gene, CDR1 is KGHSH and CDR2 is LQKENI. Trimming removed 6 bases at V and 4 bases at J, with 18 bases between. The CDR3 totals 16 residues. In nucleotides, the CDR3 is TGTGCCAGCTCTCCTAGCGGCCCGGGGGTTAATGAAAAACTGTTTTTT. Translation: CASSPSGPGVNEKLFF. Full variable domain (rest looked up from reference TRBV18 and TRBJ1-4): NAGVMQNPRHLVRRRGQEARLRCSPMKGHSHVYWYRQLPEEGLKFMVYLQKENIIDESGMPKERFSAEFPKEGPSILRIQQVVRGDSAAYFCASSPSGPGVNEKLFFGSGTQLSVL.

The V and J genes are TRBV7-2 and TRBJ2-4; 8 bases agree with TRBD1. The germline CDR1 and CDR2 sequences are SGHTA and FQGNSA. The CDR3 has 14 amino acids. The junction had 8 bases not matched to a gene; V was cut back by 6 bases and J by 7 bases. CDR3 amino acids: CASRADRAGNIQYF. CDR3 bases: TGTGCCAGCAGAGCGGACAGGGCCGGGAACATTCAGTACTTC.